These 5 T cell receptor beta chains came from one sample sequenced in a study of cytomegalovirus exposure and HLA in healthy donors. Clones were read by immunoSEQ multiplex PCR, and TCRdb kept only the in-frame ones, dropping some. This table has 200,000 or so clones, around 86% appearing once. Sequenced: PBMCs. The receptors derive from a woman aged 18-29 years in good health and CMV-seropositive.

This clone was seen just once. This rearrangement joins TRBV5-1 to TRBJ1-4, with TRBD1 as a possible D gene (5 bases). Germline V lookup: CDR1 SGHRS, CDR2 YFSETQ. Trimming shortened V by 5 bases and J by 0 bases, and 11 bases separated the two germline ends. This CDR3 has 15 residues. This CDR3 is CASSLLTATNEKLFF. The CDR3 DNA sequence: TGCGCCAGCAGTCTGCTGACAGCAACTAATGAAAAACTGTTTTTT.

The V and J genes are TRBV6-6 and TRBJ2-7; a weak D match, TRBD1 (5 bases). The CDR3 totals 14 residues. The germline V and J ends were trimmed by 6 bases and 2 bases, with 14 bases remaining between them. Germline V gene sequence: CDR1 MNHNY, CDR2 SVGAGI (reference sequence). CDR3 DNA sequence: TGTGCCAGCAGGGACCAGGGTAGCCCCTACGAGCAGTACTTC. Translation gives CASRDQGSPYEQYF.

The chain uses TRBV5-4 and TRBJ2-1; no definite D call. This CDR3 contains 12 residues. Germline V gene data show CDR1 as SGHNT and CDR2 as YYREEE (reference sequence). The V and J ends lost 2 bases and 10 bases respectively, with 10 bases between them. This chain's CDR3 is CASSFQATEQFF. CDR3 nucleotides: TGTGCCAGCAGCTTTCAAGCTACGGAGCAGTTCTTC.

The chain carries TRBV30 and TRBJ2-5; 7 nucleotides line up with TRBD2. The CDR3 spans 15 residues. The V segment lost 4 bases and the J segment 5 bases; nucleotides outside the gene matches: 13. Per the germline V gene, CDR1 is GTSNPN and CDR2 is SVGIG (reference sequence). The CDR3 spells CAWNAIGLGPETQYF. Written as DNA, the CDR3 is TGTGCCTGGAACGCAATCGGACTAGGGCCGGAGACCCAGTACTTC. Looking up the rest from reference TRBV30 and TRBJ2-5 gives the full variable domain: SQTIHQWPATLVQPVGSPLSLECTVEGTSNPNLYWYRQAAGRGLQLLFYSVGIGQISSEVPQNLSASRPQDRQFILSSKKLLLSDSGFYLCAWNAIGLGPETQYFGPGTRLLVL.

The V and J genes are TRBV25-1 and TRBJ2-5; 11 nucleotides align to TRBD1. The CDR3 covers 13 residues. V lost 6 bases and J lost 13; bases outside the gene matches: 10. CDR1 MGHDK and CDR2 SYGVNS come from the germline V gene. CDR3 coding DNA: TGTGCCAGCAGCCCTGGGGGACAGGGGGTCCGGTACTTC. It is translated as CASSPGGQGVRYF.